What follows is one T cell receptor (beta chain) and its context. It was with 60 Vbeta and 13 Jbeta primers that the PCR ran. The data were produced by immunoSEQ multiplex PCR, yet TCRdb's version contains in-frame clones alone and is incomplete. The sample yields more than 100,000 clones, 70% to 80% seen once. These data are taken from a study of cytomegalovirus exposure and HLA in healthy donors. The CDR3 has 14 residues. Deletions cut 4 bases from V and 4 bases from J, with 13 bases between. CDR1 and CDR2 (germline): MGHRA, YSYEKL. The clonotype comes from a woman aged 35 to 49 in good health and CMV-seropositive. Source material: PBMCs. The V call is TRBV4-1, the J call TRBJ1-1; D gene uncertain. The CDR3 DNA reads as TGCGCCAGCAGCCTGAGGGAAGAGGCCACTGAAGCTTTCTTT. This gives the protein CASSLREEATEAFF.